This T cell receptor beta chain was recorded in a study of regulatory T cells in long-lasting Graves disease. Library construction for TCR beta used iRepertoire HTBI primers and Arm-PCR of CDR3 regions. TCRdb fed the multiplex PCR reads into MiXCR, producing one record per CDR3 protein. The sample records hundreds of thousands of distinct CDR3 sequences, 16% being singletons. The CDR3 is 15 amino acids. V was clipped by 3 bases and J by 2 bases, with 13 bases between them. Germline V gene sequence: CDR1 SGHTA, CDR2 FQGNSA. This clonotype was seen at least ten times. The time point: newly diagnosed GD, antithyroid drugs for less than 3 months. The TCR library used RNA extracted from PBMCs. The sample was also reused in another study, on T cells in Graves' hyperthyroidism and ophthalmopathy. That work states: Ophthalmopathy, which appeared later, was predicted by the model a median approximately 6.7 months before onset.

The clonotype was recovered from a woman in her thirties with Graves disease. This rearrangement joins TRBV7-2 to TRBJ2-5; no clear D gene. The sample was peripheral blood mononuclear cells (PBMCs), taken at new diagnosis, from a patient treated with antithyroid drugs. CDR3 DNA sequence: TGTGCCAGCAGCTTCCGAACGGGCCCTCAAGAGACCCAGTACTTC. Its translation is CASSFRTGPQETQYF.